This is a list of T cell receptor beta chains from one sample in a study of cytomegalovirus exposure and HLA in healthy donors. Profiling relied on immunoSEQ multiplex PCR, and the TCRdb table lists in-frame clones only, not all of them. The sample holds 200,000 to 250,000 clones, approximately 83% seen once. Source material: PBMCs. The receptors shown here come from a girl aged 10-17 years in good health and CMV-seronegative. Each CDR3 is given with its conserved first and last residue. The D gene is left open where the match is weak. The size of a clone is reported for some rows only, either as once, few or many, or as a class for expanded clones.

j_gene	v_gene	d_gene	abundance	CDR3aa	CDR3nt
TRBJ2-5	TRBV25-1	NA	NA	CASSHLQFQETQYF	TGTGCCAGCAGTCATTTACAGTTCCAAGAGACCCAGTACTTC
TRBJ1-1	TRBV28	NA	once	CASSLTDRLDTEAFF	TGTGCCAGCAGTTTAACAGATCGGCTGGACACTGAAGCTTTCTTT
TRBJ2-1	TRBV7-9	NA	NA	CASSIYSRDNEQFF	TGTGCCAGCAGCATCTATTCGCGGGACAATGAGCAGTTCTTC
TRBJ2-3	TRBV6-4	NA	NA	CASSDRSTGTDTQYF	TGTGCCAGCAGTGACCGGTCCACAGGCACAGATACGCAGTATTTT
TRBJ2-7	TRBV5-1	TRBD2	NA	CASSWWGGTSYEQYF	TGCGCCAGCAGTTGGTGGGGGGGGACTTCCTACGAGCAGTACTTC
TRBJ1-2	TRBV18	TRBD1	NA	CASSPSGQGLGYTF	TGTGCCAGCTCACCATCCGGACAGGGTCTCGGCTACACCTTC
TRBJ2-1	TRBV9	NA	NA	CASSSSYLVGYNEQFF	TGTGCCAGCAGCTCTTCCTACCTCGTCGGCTACAATGAGCAGTTCTTC
TRBJ2-7	TRBV2	TRBD2	NA	CASKGYSGGTEQYF	TGTGCCAGCAAAGGGTACAGCGGGGGTACGGAGCAGTACTTC
TRBJ2-2	TRBV10-1	NA	NA	CASSEVRGGELFF	TGCGCCAGCAGTGAAGTAAGGGGCGGGGAGCTGTTTTTT
TRBJ2-1	TRBV4-3	TRBD1	NA	CASSQDYRAGGAEQFF	TGCGCCAGCAGCCAAGATTACAGGGCAGGGGGCGCGGAGCAGTTCTTC
TRBJ2-7	TRBV27	NA	NA	CASSLSPTSSYEQYF	TGTGCCAGCAGTTTATCCCCCACTAGCTCCTACGAGCAGTACTTC
TRBJ1-1	TRBV30	NA	NA	CAWSLGLNTEAFF	TGTGCCTGGAGTTTGGGCCTGAACACTGAAGCTTTCTTT
TRBJ1-6	TRBV7-2	NA	NA	CASSSSARAEFSPLHF	TGTGCCAGCAGCTCCAGTGCGAGGGCGGAATTTTCACCCCTCCACTTT
TRBJ1-2	TRBV7-9	NA	few	CASSLVATDRGYTF	TGTGCCAGCAGCTTAGTGGCGACAGATCGTGGCTACACCTTC
TRBJ1-6	TRBV7-2	NA	NA	CASSLFIREAANSASPLHF	TGTGCCAGCAGCTTATTTATCCGGGAAGCGGCCAATTCGGCTTCACCCCTCCACTTT
TRBJ2-5	TRBV7-2	TRBD2	NA	CASSPRTSGVETQYF	TGTGCCAGCAGCCCCAGGACTAGCGGGGTTGAGACCCAGTACTTC
TRBJ1-1	TRBV19	NA	NA	CASSWVLSGTEAFF	TGTGCCAGTAGTTGGGTTCTTTCGGGGACTGAAGCTTTCTTT
TRBJ1-1	TRBV29-1	TRBD1	NA	CSVGDRDPTEAFF	TGCAGCGTGGGAGACAGGGATCCCACTGAAGCTTTCTTT
TRBJ1-1	TRBV2	NA	NA	CASTPEREAFF	TGTGCCAGTACACCTGAACGTGAAGCTTTCTTT
TRBJ1-2	TRBV7-8	NA	NA	CASSLAPGNYGYTF	TGTGCCAGCAGCTTAGCTCCAGGGAACTATGGCTACACCTTC
TRBJ2-7	TRBV5-1	NA	NA	CASSPDRLQREQYF	TGCGCCAGCAGCCCCGACAGACTTCAACGCGAGCAGTACTTC
TRBJ2-1	TRBV15	TRBD2	NA	CATSKRGGGSYNEQFF	TGTGCCACCAGCAAGCGGGGGGGCGGCTCCTACAATGAGCAGTTCTTC
TRBJ2-7	TRBV5-4	NA	NA	CASSLGSVDYSYEQYF	TGTGCCAGCAGCTTGGGATCGGTTGACTACTCCTACGAGCAGTACTTC
TRBJ2-5	TRBV5-1	NA	NA	CASSSFSAGAQETQYF	TGCGCCAGCAGCTCCTTCTCCGCGGGGGCACAAGAGACCCAGTACTTC
TRBJ1-1	TRBV6-5	NA	few	CATRTEMNTEAFF	TGTGCCACCAGAACAGAGATGAACACTGAAGCTTTCTTT
TRBJ1-1	TRBV6-5	TRBD1	few	CASSYGGTGGTEAFF	TGTGCCAGCAGTTACGGGGGGACAGGGGGCACTGAAGCTTTCTTT
TRBJ2-7	TRBV29-1	TRBD2	NA	CSARLAQGSEQYF	TGCAGCGCAAGACTAGCGCAGGGTTCCGAGCAGTACTTC
TRBJ1-5	TRBV6-5	NA	NA	CASSSLSNQPQHF	TGTGCCAGCAGTTCGTTGAGCAATCAGCCCCAGCATTTT
TRBJ1-6	TRBV10-2	NA	NA	CASSRQLYDSPLHF	TGCGCCAGCAGCCGACAGTTGTACGATTCACCCCTCCACTTT
TRBJ1-6	TRBV19	NA	NA	CASSPYSGSDSPLHF	TGTGCCAGTAGTCCGTACAGTGGGTCCGATTCACCCCTCCACTTT
TRBJ2-5	TRBV2	NA	NA	CASSSSWETQYF	TGTGCCAGCAGTTCTAGTTGGGAGACCCAGTACTTC
TRBJ2-1	TRBV28	TRBD2	NA	CASSSPSSGRAGGFEQFF	TGTGCCAGCAGTTCCCCGTCTAGCGGCAGGGCGGGGGGGTTTGAGCAGTTCTTC
TRBJ1-3	TRBV9	NA	NA	CASSVEMTGVGNTIYF	TGTGCCAGCAGCGTAGAAATGACAGGAGTTGGAAACACCATATATTTT
TRBJ1-4	TRBV18	NA	NA	CASSPTTDEKLFF	TGTGCCAGCTCACCGACGACAGATGAAAAACTGTTTTTT
TRBJ2-1	TRBV6-5	NA	NA	CASSMVTSGYNEQFF	TGTGCCAGCAGCATGGTCACTTCGGGCTACAATGAGCAGTTCTTC
TRBJ1-5	TRBV19	NA	NA	CASRRNHGNQPQHF	TGTGCCAGTAGGAGGAATCACGGGAATCAGCCCCAGCATTTT
TRBJ2-1	TRBV7-8	TRBD2	NA	CASSLSLAAYNEQFF	TGTGCCAGCAGCCTAAGTCTAGCGGCTTACAATGAGCAGTTCTTC
TRBJ2-3	TRBV7-6	NA	NA	CASRGETDTQYF	TGTGCCAGCAGAGGGGAAACAGATACGCAGTATTTT
TRBJ2-5	TRBV4-2	TRBD2	NA	CASSQSSGGGQETQYF	TGTGCCAGCAGCCAAAGTAGCGGGGGGGGTCAAGAGACCCAGTACTTC
TRBJ2-7	TRBV19	TRBD2	NA	CASASGGLAGDEQYF	TGTGCCAGCGCCTCCGGGGGACTAGCGGGAGACGAGCAGTACTTC
TRBJ1-2	TRBV4-3	NA	few	CASSHPGTPYHGYTF	TGCGCCAGCAGCCATCCCGGGACACCCTACCATGGCTACACCTTC
TRBJ2-1	TRBV2	TRBD2	NA	CASSEGTSGEQFF	TGTGCCAGCAGTGAAGGGACTAGCGGAGAGCAGTTCTTC
TRBJ2-2	TRBV27	TRBD1	NA	CASNLIQGAGELFF	TGTGCCAGCAATTTAATTCAGGGGGCCGGGGAGCTGTTTTTT